Listed below are T cell receptor beta chains from one sample, sequenced in a study of blood T cell repertoires in COVID-19. Produced via immunoSEQ multiplex PCR; TCRdb's table is partial and in-frame only. The profile shows approximately 92,000 clones, around 72% of them singletons. Sequencing input: peripheral blood. The receptors stem from a woman in her sixties or seventies in a cohort sampled during active or convalescent COVID-19. Each CDR3 is given with its conserved first and last residue. D genes are given only for firm matches. Size is omitted from some rows. Given values are once, few, many or a class for expanded clones.

CDR3 length: 16
D gene: .
V gene: TRBV4-2
J gene: TRBJ1-1
clone size: .
CDR3 protein: CASSQDVAAPNTEAFF
CDR3 DNA: TGTGCCAGCAGCCAAGATGTTGCGGCCCCGAACACTGAAGCTTTCTTT

CDR3 length: 19
D gene: TRBD2
V gene: TRBV2
J gene: TRBJ2-3
clone size: .
CDR3 protein: CASNRQSGLAGVEGDTQYF
CDR3 DNA: TGTGCCAGCAACAGACAGTCGGGACTAGCGGGGGTCGAAGGAGATACGCAGTATTTT

CDR3 length: 14
D gene: TRBD1
V gene: TRBV5-4
J gene: TRBJ1-1
clone size: .
CDR3 protein: CASKRDRSNTEAFF
CDR3 DNA: TGTGCCAGCAAAAGGGACAGGTCGAACACTGAAGCTTTCTTT

CDR3 length: 14
D gene: TRBD1
V gene: TRBV5-1
J gene: TRBJ2-2
clone size: few
CDR3 protein: CASSSTGSNGELFF
CDR3 DNA: TGCGCCAGCAGCTCGACAGGGTCGAACGGGGAGCTGTTTTTT

CDR3 length: 13
D gene: .
V gene: TRBV6-2/TRBV6-3
J gene: TRBJ2-5
clone size: .
CDR3 protein: CASSSQGGGTQYF
CDR3 DNA: TGTGCCAGCAGTTCACAGGGAGGGGGGACCCAGTACTTC

CDR3 length: 15
D gene: TRBD1
V gene: TRBV10-3
J gene: TRBJ2-7
clone size: .
CDR3 protein: CAISAARQGIGEQYF
CDR3 DNA: TGTGCCATCAGTGCCGCGAGACAGGGAATAGGGGAGCAGTACTTC

CDR3 length: 12
D gene: .
V gene: TRBV5-4
J gene: TRBJ1-1
clone size: many
CDR3 protein: CASSSDSSRAFF
CDR3 DNA: TGTGCCAGCAGCTCCGATTCCTCGCGGGCTTTCTTT

CDR3 length: 14
D gene: .
V gene: TRBV4-1
J gene: TRBJ1-2
clone size: .
CDR3 protein: CASSQMREGYGYTF
CDR3 DNA: TGCGCCAGCAGCCAAATGCGGGAGGGATATGGCTACACCTTC

CDR3 length: 16
D gene: TRBD2
V gene: TRBV11-2
J gene: TRBJ2-1
clone size: .
CDR3 protein: CASSPWTGGLHNEQFF
CDR3 DNA: TGTGCCAGCAGTCCCTGGACGGGGGGGCTACACAATGAGCAGTTCTTC

CDR3 length: 16
D gene: TRBD2
V gene: TRBV9
J gene: TRBJ2-1
clone size: .
CDR3 protein: CASSITSGPANNEQFF
CDR3 DNA: TGTGCCAGCAGCATAACTAGCGGTCCAGCCAACAATGAGCAGTTCTTC

CDR3 length: 14
D gene: .
V gene: TRBV6-2/TRBV6-3
J gene: TRBJ1-2
clone size: .
CDR3 protein: CASSSGQGINGYTF
CDR3 DNA: TGTGCCAGCAGTTCGGGGCAGGGGATAAATGGCTACACCTTC

CDR3 length: 16
D gene: .
V gene: TRBV4-2
J gene: TRBJ2-7
clone size: .
CDR3 protein: CASSQGGGTPAYEQYF
CDR3 DNA: TGTGCCAGCAGCCAAGGGGGAGGAACTCCAGCCTACGAGCAGTACTTC

CDR3 length: 14
D gene: TRBD1
V gene: TRBV19
J gene: TRBJ1-1
clone size: many
CDR3 protein: CASSKTGGSTEAFF
CDR3 DNA: TGTGCCAGTAGTAAAACAGGGGGCAGCACTGAAGCTTTCTTT

CDR3 length: 17
D gene: TRBD1
V gene: TRBV5-1
J gene: TRBJ2-2
clone size: .
CDR3 protein: CASSTGTGSLNTGELFF
CDR3 DNA: TGCGCCAGCAGCACGGGGACAGGGTCGCTTAACACCGGGGAGCTGTTTTTT

CDR3 length: 14
D gene: .
V gene: TRBV3-1/TRBV3-2
J gene: TRBJ1-3
clone size: few
CDR3 protein: CASSLGGAGNTIYF
CDR3 DNA: TGTGCCAGCAGCCTGGGGGGTGCAGGAAACACCATATATTTT

CDR3 length: 14
D gene: TRBD1
V gene: TRBV29-1
J gene: TRBJ2-7
clone size: few
CDR3 protein: CSVAQGQGAREQYF
CDR3 DNA: TGCAGCGTTGCGCAGGGACAGGGGGCGCGCGAGCAGTACTTC

CDR3 length: 18
D gene: TRBD1
V gene: TRBV7-8
J gene: TRBJ1-6
clone size: many
CDR3 protein: CASSLTGAFSSYNSPLHF
CDR3 DNA: TGTGCCAGCAGCTTGACAGGGGCTTTTAGCTCCTATAATTCACCCCTCCACTTT

CDR3 length: 16
D gene: TRBD2
V gene: TRBV3-1/TRBV3-2
J gene: TRBJ2-5
clone size: .
CDR3 protein: CASSQTTSGGQETQYF
CDR3 DNA: TGTGCCAGCAGCCAAACGACTAGCGGGGGACAAGAGACCCAGTACTTC

CDR3 length: 13
D gene: TRBD2
V gene: TRBV7-9
J gene: TRBJ2-1
clone size: .
CDR3 protein: CASSLLAEGEQFF
CDR3 DNA: TGTGCCAGCAGCTTACTAGCGGAGGGTGAGCAGTTCTTC

CDR3 length: 14
D gene: .
V gene: TRBV11-2
J gene: TRBJ2-3
clone size: .
CDR3 protein: CASSSRTFTDTQYF
CDR3 DNA: TGTGCCAGCAGCTCGCGGACATTTACAGATACGCAGTATTTT

CDR3 length: 16
D gene: TRBD1
V gene: TRBV5-6
J gene: TRBJ1-1
clone size: .
CDR3 protein: CASSSYWTGRDTEAFF
CDR3 DNA: TGTGCCAGCAGCTCCTACTGGACAGGGAGGGACACTGAAGCTTTCTTT

CDR3 length: 16
D gene: .
V gene: TRBV9
J gene: TRBJ2-2
clone size: .
CDR3 protein: CASSVSSAGVTGELFF
CDR3 DNA: TGTGCCAGCAGCGTATCTTCGGCAGGGGTCACCGGGGAGCTGTTTTTT

CDR3 length: 14
D gene: TRBD2
V gene: TRBV28
J gene: TRBJ2-3
clone size: .
CDR3 protein: CASRLAGGPDTQYF
CDR3 DNA: TGTGCCAGCAGACTAGCGGGGGGGCCTGATACGCAGTATTTT

CDR3 length: 13
D gene: TRBD1
V gene: TRBV2
J gene: TRBJ1-2
clone size: few
CDR3 protein: CASRDRPNYGYTF
CDR3 DNA: TGTGCCAGCAGGGACAGGCCCAACTATGGCTACACCTTC

CDR3 length: 16
D gene: .
V gene: TRBV11-3
J gene: TRBJ1-2
clone size: .
CDR3 protein: CASSSIVRSHSSGYTF
CDR3 DNA: TGTGCCAGCAGCTCAATAGTTCGGTCCCACTCCTCCGGCTACACCTTC

CDR3 length: 13
D gene: .
V gene: TRBV7-2
J gene: TRBJ2-7
clone size: .
CDR3 protein: CASSLVSGYEQYF
CDR3 DNA: TGTGCCAGCAGCTTAGTCTCCGGCTACGAGCAGTACTTC

CDR3 length: 13
D gene: .
V gene: TRBV4-3
J gene: TRBJ2-7
clone size: .
CDR3 protein: CASSQDKRAEQYF
CDR3 DNA: TGCGCCAGCAGCCAAGATAAGAGGGCCGAGCAGTACTTC

CDR3 length: 15
D gene: TRBD2
V gene: TRBV5-4
J gene: TRBJ2-5
clone size: .
CDR3 protein: CASSLRLAGQETQYF
CDR3 DNA: TGTGCCAGCAGCTTGAGACTAGCGGGGCAAGAGACCCAGTACTTC

CDR3 length: 13
D gene: .
V gene: TRBV6-6
J gene: TRBJ1-2
clone size: .
CDR3 protein: CASSLDRHPEITF
CDR3 DNA: TGTGCCAGCAGCCTAGACAGACACCCGGAAATAACCTTC

CDR3 length: 15
D gene: TRBD2
V gene: TRBV7-3
J gene: TRBJ2-1
clone size: few
CDR3 protein: CASSLTGLEGNEQFF
CDR3 DNA: TGTGCCAGCAGCTTAACGGGACTAGAGGGCAATGAGCAGTTCTTC

CDR3 length: 15
D gene: TRBD1
V gene: TRBV5-1
J gene: TRBJ1-4
clone size: .
CDR3 protein: CASSRTGQNNEKLFF
CDR3 DNA: TGCGCCAGCAGCAGGACGGGACAGAATAATGAAAAACTGTTTTTT

CDR3 length: 15
D gene: .
V gene: TRBV11-2
J gene: TRBJ2-7
clone size: .
CDR3 protein: CASSLGSTGFYEQYF
CDR3 DNA: TGTGCCAGCAGCTTAGGGAGTACGGGGTTCTACGAGCAGTACTTC

CDR3 length: 17
D gene: .
V gene: TRBV7-6
J gene: TRBJ2-3
clone size: .
CDR3 protein: CASSLPPSGFGTDTQYF
CDR3 DNA: TGTGCCAGCAGCTTACCCCCGTCGGGGTTTGGGACAGATACGCAGTATTTT

CDR3 length: 16
D gene: .
V gene: TRBV6-2/TRBV6-3
J gene: TRBJ1-1
clone size: once
CDR3 protein: CASSYSRLGGAAEAFF
CDR3 DNA: TGTGCCAGCAGTTACTCGAGGCTTGGAGGGGCCGCTGAAGCTTTCTTT

CDR3 length: 17
D gene: TRBD2
V gene: TRBV7-2
J gene: TRBJ2-5
clone size: .
CDR3 protein: CASSFRGLAGGQKTQYF
CDR3 DNA: TGTGCCAGCAGCTTCAGGGGACTAGCGGGGGGGCAAAAGACCCAGTACTTC

CDR3 length: 14
D gene: .
V gene: TRBV6-5
J gene: TRBJ1-6
clone size: .
CDR3 protein: CASAAGDYNSPLHF
CDR3 DNA: TGTGCCAGCGCGGCAGGGGATTATAATTCACCCCTCCACTTT

CDR3 length: 16
D gene: TRBD1
V gene: TRBV6-1
J gene: TRBJ2-3
clone size: .
CDR3 protein: CASSGTFGQGTDTQYF
CDR3 DNA: TGTGCCAGCAGTGGTACCTTCGGACAGGGCACAGATACGCAGTATTTT

CDR3 length: 14
D gene: .
V gene: TRBV18
J gene: TRBJ1-6
clone size: .
CDR3 protein: CASSPVRRNSPLHF
CDR3 DNA: TGTGCCAGCTCACCAGTAAGGAGGAATTCACCCCTCCACTTT